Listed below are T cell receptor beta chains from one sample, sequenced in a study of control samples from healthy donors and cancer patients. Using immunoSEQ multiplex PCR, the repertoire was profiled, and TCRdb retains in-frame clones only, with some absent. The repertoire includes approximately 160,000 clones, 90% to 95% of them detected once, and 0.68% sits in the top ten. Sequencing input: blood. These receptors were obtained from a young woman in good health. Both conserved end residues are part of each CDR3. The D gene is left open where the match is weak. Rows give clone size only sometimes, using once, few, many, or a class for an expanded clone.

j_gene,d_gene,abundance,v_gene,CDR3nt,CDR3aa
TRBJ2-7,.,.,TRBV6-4,TGTGCCAGCAGTGACCGAGGGACCCACTCCTACGAGCAGTACTTC,CASSDRGTHSYEQYF
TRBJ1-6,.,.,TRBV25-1,TGTGCCAGCAGTGGGACAGCCTCTTATAATTCACCCCTCCACTTT,CASSGTASYNSPLHF
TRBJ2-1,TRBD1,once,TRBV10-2,TGCGCCAGCAGTTTGCCGGGACAGGGCACCTACAATGAGCAGTTCTTC,CASSLPGQGTYNEQFF
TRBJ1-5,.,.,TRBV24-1,TGTGCCACCTCGACAGGTCCGAATCAGCCCCAGCATTTT,CATSTGPNQPQHF
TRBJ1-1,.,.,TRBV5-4,TGTGCCAGCAGCGTAGACCCGGGACAACGGAACACTGAAGCTTTCTTT,CASSVDPGQRNTEAFF
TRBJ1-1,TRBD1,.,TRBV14,TGTGCCAGCAGCCAAGTGACAGGGGAGTACACTGAAGCTTTCTTT,CASSQVTGEYTEAFF
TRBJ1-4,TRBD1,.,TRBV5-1,TGCGCCAGCAGCACTGGGCCGACAGGGATTTTTGAAAAACTGTTTTTT,CASSTGPTGIFEKLFF
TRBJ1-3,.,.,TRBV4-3,TGCGCCAGCAGCCAAGATTCTGGAAACACCATATATTTT,CASSQDSGNTIYF
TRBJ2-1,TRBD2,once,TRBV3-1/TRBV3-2,TGTGCCAGCAGCCATACTAGCGGGAAGGGCAATGAGCAGTTCTTC,CASSHTSGKGNEQFF
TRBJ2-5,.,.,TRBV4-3,TGCGCCAGCAGCCAAGATTTGGGGGGAGAGACCCAGTACTTC,CASSQDLGGETQYF
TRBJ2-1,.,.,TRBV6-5,TGTGCCAGCAGTAGAAGGGAGCGGGCTATTGAGCAGTTCTTC,CASSRRERAIEQFF
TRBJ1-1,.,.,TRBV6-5,TGTGCCAGCAGTACAGGGACCCTGGAAGCTTTCTTT,CASSTGTLEAFF
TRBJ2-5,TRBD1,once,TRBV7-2,TGTGCCAGCAGCTTAGTAGGGGGCAGAAGAGAGACCCAGTACTTC,CASSLVGGRRETQYF
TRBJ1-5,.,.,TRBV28,TGTGCCAGCAGTGACAGCAATCAGCCCCAGCATTTT,CASSDSNQPQHF